This T cell receptor (beta chain) was identified in a study of blood T cell repertoires in COVID-19 (TCRdb year 2020). Some background on the complete study: The collaborator samples originated in the United States, Italy and Spain and spanned the acute and convalescent phases of COVID-19. The prospective study material was composed of cDNA or gDNA derived from T cells, B-cell-depleted T cells, or PBMCs. Deeply sampled blood TCRbeta repertoires from subjects exposed to, actively infected with, or recovered from COVID-19 were included in the dataset. A freely available public database, intended as a resource for researchers studying the immune response to SARS-CoV-2, is where the repertoires were released. Samples were obtained from the ongoing ImmuneRACE study (first 160 participants) and from roughly 1,300 subjects provided by 6 global collaborators. Nearly every sample came with metadata listing a de-identified subject ID, COVID-19 status, age in years and sex. Where available, HLA class I and class II types were obtained from metadata supplied by the sample provider rather than from assay-based typing.

As concerns this clone: Its antigen is unknown. The input lacks base qualities; no much larger clone sits a single base away.

Study-wide conclusions, independent of this receptor: How much clinical and demographic metadata was included differed by source and by participant, and the metadata was provided uncurated.

TCRbeta CDR3 regions were amplified from genomic DNA by means of the immunoSEQ Assay, a bias-controlled multiplex PCR. Per the source publication's procedure: Nucleated cell counts per sample were estimated from amplification of reference gene primers within the assay. Sequence reads were collapsed and filtered to measure the absolute abundance of every unique TCRbeta CDR3 rearrangement. For each sample, productive Simpson clonality was calculated by taking the square root of Simpson's diversity index across productive rearrangements. The clones in this table, taken by TCRdb from immuneACCESS, are in-frame only. Not every clone is retained; where verified, under half of the shortfall comes from an unresolved V gene, and the cause of the rest is unknown. V and J calls and clone size come straight from that table; D and trimming were deduced from the DNA. Present in this sample are about 120,000 clones, 70% to 80% of which were seen just once. Around 37% of the sample lies in the top ten.

Each collaborating institution followed its own protocols to collect whole blood in K2EDTA tubes. For TCRbeta analysis, collaborators shipped samples in one of three forms: frozen whole blood, isolated PBMCs, or DNA extracted from either of those sample types. The sequence came from a man in his forties with active or convalescent COVID-19. Sequenced input: peripheral blood.

The DNA reads TGCGCCAGCAGCTTGTCAACAGGGGGTGAAGCTTTCTTT. Its amino acids are CASSLSTGGEAFF. The chain employs TRBV5-1 and TRBJ1-1; TRBD1 aligns with 8 central bases. The germline V and J ends show losses of 1 base and 7 bases respectively, and no gene match explains 3 bases of the junction. The CDR3 contains 13 residues, cysteine and phenylalanine counted. The CDR3 DNA has 39 bases and is translated from base 1. According to the germline V gene, CDR1 reads SGHRS and CDR2 reads YFSETQ.